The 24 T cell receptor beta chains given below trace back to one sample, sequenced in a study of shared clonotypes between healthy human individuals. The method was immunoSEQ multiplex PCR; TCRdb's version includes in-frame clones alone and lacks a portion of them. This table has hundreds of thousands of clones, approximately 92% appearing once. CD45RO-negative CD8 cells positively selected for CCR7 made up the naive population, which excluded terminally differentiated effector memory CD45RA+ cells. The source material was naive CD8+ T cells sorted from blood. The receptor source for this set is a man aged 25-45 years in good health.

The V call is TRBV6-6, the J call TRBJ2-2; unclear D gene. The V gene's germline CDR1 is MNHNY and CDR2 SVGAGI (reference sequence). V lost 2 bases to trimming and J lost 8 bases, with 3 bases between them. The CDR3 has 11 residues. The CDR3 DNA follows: TGTGCCAGCAGTTACGGAGGGGAGCTGTTTTTT. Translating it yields CASSYGGELFF.

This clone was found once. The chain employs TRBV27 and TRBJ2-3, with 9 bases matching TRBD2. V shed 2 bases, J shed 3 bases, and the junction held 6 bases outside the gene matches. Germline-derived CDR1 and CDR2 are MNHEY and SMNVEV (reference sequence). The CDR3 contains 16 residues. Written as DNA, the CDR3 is TGTGCCAGCAGTTTAGCGGGAGGGCTAGTTACAGATACGCAGTATTTT. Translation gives CASSLAGGLVTDTQYF.

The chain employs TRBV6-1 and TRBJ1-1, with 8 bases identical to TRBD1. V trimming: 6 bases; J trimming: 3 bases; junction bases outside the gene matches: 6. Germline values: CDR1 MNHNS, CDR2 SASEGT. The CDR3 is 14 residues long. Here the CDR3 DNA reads TGTGCCAGCAGAAAGCAGGGGGCGTACACTGAAGCTTTCTTT. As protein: CASRKQGAYTEAFF.

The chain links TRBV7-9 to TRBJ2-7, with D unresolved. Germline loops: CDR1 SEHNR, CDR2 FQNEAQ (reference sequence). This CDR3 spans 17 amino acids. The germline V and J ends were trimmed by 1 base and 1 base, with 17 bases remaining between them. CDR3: CASSLGGEPGPSYEQYF. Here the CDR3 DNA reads TGTGCCAGCAGCTTAGGAGGCGAGCCTGGGCCTTCCTACGAGCAGTACTTC.

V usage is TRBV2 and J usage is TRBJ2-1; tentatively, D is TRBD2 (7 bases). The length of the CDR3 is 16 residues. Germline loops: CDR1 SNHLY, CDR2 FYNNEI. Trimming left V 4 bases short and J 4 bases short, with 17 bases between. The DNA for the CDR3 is TGTGCCAGCAGTGCTTCGTCGGGGGGCGGGTACAATGAGCAGTTCTTC. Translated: CASSASSGGGYNEQFF.

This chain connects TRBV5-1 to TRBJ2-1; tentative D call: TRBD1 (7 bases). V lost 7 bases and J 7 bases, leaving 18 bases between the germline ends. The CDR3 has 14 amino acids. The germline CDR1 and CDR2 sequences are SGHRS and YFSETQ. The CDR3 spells CASAPRGVRNEQFF. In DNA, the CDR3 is TGCGCCAGCGCCCCCAGGGGGGTTAGAAATGAGCAGTTCTTC.

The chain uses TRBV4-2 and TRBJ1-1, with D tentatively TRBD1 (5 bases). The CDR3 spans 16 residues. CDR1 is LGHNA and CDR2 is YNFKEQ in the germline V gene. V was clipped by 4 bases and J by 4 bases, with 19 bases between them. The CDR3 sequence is CASSLGGGEGSTEAFF. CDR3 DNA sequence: TGTGCCAGCAGCCTGGGTGGGGGTGAAGGGTCCACTGAAGCTTTCTTT.

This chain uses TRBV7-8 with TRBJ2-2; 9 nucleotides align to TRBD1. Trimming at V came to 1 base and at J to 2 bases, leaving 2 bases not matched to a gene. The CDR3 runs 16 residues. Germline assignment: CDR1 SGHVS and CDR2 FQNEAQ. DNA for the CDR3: TGTGCCAGCAGCTTAGTGGGACAGGGAAACACCGGGGAGCTGTTTTTT. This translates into CASSLVGQGNTGELFF.

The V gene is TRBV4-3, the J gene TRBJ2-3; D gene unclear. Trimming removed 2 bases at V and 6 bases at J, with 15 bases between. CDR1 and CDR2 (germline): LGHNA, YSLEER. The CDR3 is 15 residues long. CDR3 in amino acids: CASSQYPRSSDTQYF. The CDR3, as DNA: TGCGCCAGCAGCCAATATCCTCGATCTTCGGATACGCAGTATTTT.

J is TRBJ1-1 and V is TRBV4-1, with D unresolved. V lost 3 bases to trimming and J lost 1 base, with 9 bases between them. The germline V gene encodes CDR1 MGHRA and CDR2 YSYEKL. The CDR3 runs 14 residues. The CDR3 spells CASSQRGPNTEAFF. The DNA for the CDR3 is TGCGCCAGCAGCCAGAGAGGCCCGAACACTGAAGCTTTCTTT.

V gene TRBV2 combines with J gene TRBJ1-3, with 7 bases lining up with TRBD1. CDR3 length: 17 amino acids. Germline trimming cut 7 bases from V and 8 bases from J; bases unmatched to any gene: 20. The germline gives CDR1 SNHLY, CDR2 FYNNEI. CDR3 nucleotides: TGTGCCAGCAAACCCACCTGGCAAAGGGGGCATTTGGACACCATATATTTT. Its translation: CASKPTWQRGHLDTIYF.

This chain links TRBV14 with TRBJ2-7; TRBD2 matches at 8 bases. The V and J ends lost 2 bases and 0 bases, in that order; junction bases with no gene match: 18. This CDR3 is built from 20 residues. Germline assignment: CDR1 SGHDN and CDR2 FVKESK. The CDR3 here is CASSQSGVPRRGRSSYEQYF. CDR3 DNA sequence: TGTGCCAGCAGCCAAAGCGGGGTTCCCAGACGCGGGAGGAGCTCCTACGAGCAGTACTTC.

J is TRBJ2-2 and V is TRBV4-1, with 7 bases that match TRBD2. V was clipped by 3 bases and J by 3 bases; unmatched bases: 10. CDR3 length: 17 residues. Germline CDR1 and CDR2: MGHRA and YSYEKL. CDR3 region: CASSQRFPSGDTGELFF. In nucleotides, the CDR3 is TGCGCCAGCAGCCAGCGATTCCCTAGCGGAGACACCGGGGAGCTGTTTTTT.

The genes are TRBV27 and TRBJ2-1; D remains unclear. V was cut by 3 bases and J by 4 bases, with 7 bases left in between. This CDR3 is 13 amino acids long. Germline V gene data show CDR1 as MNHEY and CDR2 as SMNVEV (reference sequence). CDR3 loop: CASSFDQYNEQFF. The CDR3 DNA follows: TGTGCCAGCAGTTTCGACCAATACAATGAGCAGTTCTTC.

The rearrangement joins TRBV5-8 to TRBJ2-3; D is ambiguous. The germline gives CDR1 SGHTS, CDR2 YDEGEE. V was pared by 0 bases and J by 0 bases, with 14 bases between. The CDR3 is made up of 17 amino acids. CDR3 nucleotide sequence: TGTGCCAGCAGCTTGGCGCCCTTGACTTCTAGCACAGATACGCAGTATTTT. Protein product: CASSLAPLTSSTDTQYF.

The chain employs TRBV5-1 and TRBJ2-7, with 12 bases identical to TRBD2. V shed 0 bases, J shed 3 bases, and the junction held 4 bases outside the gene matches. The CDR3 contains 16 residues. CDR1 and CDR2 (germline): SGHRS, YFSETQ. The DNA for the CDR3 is TGCGCCAGCAGCTTGGCCGTGACTAGCGGGAGCTACGAGCAGTACTTC. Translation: CASSLAVTSGSYEQYF.

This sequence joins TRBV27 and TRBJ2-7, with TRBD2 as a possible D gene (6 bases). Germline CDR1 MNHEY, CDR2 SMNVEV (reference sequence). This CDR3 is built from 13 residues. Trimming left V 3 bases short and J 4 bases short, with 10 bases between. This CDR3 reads CASSFMGRYEQYF. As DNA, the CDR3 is TGTGCCAGCAGTTTCATGGGGAGGTACGAGCAGTACTTC.

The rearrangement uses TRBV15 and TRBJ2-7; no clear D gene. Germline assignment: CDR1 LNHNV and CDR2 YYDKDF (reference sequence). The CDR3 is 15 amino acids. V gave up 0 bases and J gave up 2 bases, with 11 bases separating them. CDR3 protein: CATSRDLGLAYEQYF. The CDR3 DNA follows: TGTGCCACCAGCAGAGATTTGGGTTTAGCCTACGAGCAGTACTTC.

CDR3 coding DNA: TGTGCCAGCAGCCTAAGAGGGTTGTACTACGAGCAGTACTTC. It translates to CASSLRGLYYEQYF. This chain joins TRBV7-9 and TRBJ2-7, with D perhaps matching TRBD2 (5 bases). CDR1 is SEHNR, CDR2 FQNEAQ, per germline (reference sequence). V was cut by 5 bases and J by 3 bases, with 14 bases left in between. The CDR3 sequence is 14 residues long.

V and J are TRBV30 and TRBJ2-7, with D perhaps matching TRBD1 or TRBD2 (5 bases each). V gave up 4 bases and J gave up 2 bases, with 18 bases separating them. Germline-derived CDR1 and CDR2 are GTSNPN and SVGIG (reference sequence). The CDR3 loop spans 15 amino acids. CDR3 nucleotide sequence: TGTGCCTGGATTCAAAGGGACCCGAGGACCTACGAGCAGTACTTC. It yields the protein CAWIQRDPRTYEQYF.

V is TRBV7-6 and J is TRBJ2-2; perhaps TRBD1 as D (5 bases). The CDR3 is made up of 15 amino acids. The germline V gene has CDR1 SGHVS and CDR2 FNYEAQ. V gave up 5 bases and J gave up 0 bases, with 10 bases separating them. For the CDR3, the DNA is TGTGCCAGCAGCCCAAGGACATCGAACACCGGGGAGCTGTTTTTT. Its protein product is CASSPRTSNTGELFF.

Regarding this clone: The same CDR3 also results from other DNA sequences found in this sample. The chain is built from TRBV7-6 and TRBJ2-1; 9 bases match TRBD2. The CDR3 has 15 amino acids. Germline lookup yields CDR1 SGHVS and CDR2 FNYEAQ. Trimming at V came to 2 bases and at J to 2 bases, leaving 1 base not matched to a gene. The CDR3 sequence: CASSLLAGAYNEQFF. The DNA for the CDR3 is TGTGCCAGCAGCTTATTAGCGGGGGCCTACAATGAGCAGTTCTTC. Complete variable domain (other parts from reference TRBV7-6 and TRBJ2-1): GAGVSQSPRYKVTKRGQDVALRCDPISGHVSLYWYRQALGQGPEFLTYFNYEAQQDKSGLPNDRFSAERPEGSISTLTIQRTEQRDSAMYRCASSLLAGAYNEQFFGPGTRLTVL.

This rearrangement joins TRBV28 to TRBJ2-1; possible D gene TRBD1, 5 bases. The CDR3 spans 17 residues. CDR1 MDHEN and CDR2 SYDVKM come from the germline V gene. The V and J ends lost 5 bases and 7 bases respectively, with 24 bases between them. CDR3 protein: CASSPPPWAGFWNEQFF. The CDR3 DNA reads TGTGCCAGCAGTCCGCCTCCTTGGGCAGGGTTTTGGAATGAGCAGTTCTTC.

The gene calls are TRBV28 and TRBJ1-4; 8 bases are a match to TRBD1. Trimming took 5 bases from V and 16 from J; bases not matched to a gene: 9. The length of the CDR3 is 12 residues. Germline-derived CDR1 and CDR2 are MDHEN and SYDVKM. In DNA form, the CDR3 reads TGTGCCAGCAGTGGGCAGGGGGCACCACCGTTTTTT. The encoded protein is CASSGQGAPPFF.